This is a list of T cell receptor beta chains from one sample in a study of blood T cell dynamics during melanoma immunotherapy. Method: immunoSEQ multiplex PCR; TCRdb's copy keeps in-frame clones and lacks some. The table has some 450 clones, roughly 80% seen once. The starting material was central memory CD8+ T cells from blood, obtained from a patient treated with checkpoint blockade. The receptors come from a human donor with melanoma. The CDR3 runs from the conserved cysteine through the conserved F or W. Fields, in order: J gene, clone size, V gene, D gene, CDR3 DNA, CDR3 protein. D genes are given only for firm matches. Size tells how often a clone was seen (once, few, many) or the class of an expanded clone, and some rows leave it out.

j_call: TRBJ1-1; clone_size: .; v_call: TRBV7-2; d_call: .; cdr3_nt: TGTGCCAGCAGCGTGGGACACATCCTTGAAGCTTTCTTT; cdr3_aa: CASSVGHILEAFF
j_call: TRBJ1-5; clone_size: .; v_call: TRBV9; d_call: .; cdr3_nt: TGTGCCAGCAGCAACGGGGGGGCCGGTCAGCCCCAGCATTTT; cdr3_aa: CASSNGGAGQPQHF
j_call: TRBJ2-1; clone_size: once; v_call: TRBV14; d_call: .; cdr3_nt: TGTGCCAGCAGCCAAGCTGGGATCGGTAATGAGCAGTTCTTC; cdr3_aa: CASSQAGIGNEQFF
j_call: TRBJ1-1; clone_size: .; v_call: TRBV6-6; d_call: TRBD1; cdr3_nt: TGTGCCAGCAGTTACTCAGGGGGCAGGAACACTGAAGCTTTCTTT; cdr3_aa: CASSYSGGRNTEAFF
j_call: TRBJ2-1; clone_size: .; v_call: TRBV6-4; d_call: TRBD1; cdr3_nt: TGTGCCAGCAGTGACTCCGGGACAGGCGATTACAATGAGCAGTTCTTC; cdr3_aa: CASSDSGTGDYNEQFF
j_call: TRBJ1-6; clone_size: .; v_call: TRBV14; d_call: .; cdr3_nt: TGTGCCAGCAGCCCAGCAGGGCTGGGCTCACCCCTCCACTTT; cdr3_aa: CASSPAGLGSPLHF
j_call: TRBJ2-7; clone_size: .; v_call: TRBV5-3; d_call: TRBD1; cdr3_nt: TGCGCCAGCAGCCAAATCCGGGACAGCTCCTACGAGCAGTACTTC; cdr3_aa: CASSQIRDSSYEQYF
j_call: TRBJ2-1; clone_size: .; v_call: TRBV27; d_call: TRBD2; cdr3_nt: TGTGCCAGCAGTTCCCTCCTAGCGGATGGCTACAATGAGCAGTTCTTC; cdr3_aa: CASSSLLADGYNEQFF
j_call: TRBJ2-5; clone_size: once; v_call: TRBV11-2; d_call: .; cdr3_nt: TGTGCCAGCAGCACCTCCGGACAGCAAGAGACCCAGTACTTC; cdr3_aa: CASSTSGQQETQYF
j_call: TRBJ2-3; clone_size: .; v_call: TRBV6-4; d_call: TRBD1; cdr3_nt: TGTGCCAGCAGTGACGGGACAGGGGGCACAGATACGCAGTATTTT; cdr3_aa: CASSDGTGGTDTQYF
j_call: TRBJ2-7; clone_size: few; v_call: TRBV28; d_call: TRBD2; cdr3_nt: TGTGCCAGCAGTTTCCTTCTAGCGGGAGGGCAGTACTTC; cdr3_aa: CASSFLLAGGQYF
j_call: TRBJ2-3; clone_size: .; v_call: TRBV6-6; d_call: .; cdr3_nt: TGTGCCAGCAGCCCTACAGATACGCAGTGTTTT; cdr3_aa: CASSPTDTQCF
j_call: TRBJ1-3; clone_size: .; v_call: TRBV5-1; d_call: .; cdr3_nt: TGCGCCAGCAGCTTCGGAAACACCATATATTTT; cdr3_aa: CASSFGNTIYF
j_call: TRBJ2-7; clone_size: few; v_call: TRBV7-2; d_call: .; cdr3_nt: TGTGCCAGCAGCTTAGGGGCCGACGAGCAGTACTTC; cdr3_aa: CASSLGADEQYF
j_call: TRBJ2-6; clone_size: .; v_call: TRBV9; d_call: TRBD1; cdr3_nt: TGTGCCAGCAGCGATTCAACCAGGGGGCGTGGGGCCAACGTCCTGACTTTC; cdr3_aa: CASSDSTRGRGANVLTF
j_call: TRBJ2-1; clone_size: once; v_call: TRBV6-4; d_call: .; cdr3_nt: TGTGCCAGCAGTGACAACTCCTACAATGAGCAGTTCTTC; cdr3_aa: CASSDNSYNEQFF
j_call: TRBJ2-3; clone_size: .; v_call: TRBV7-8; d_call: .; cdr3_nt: TGTGCCAGCAGCCCGGGGTACACAGATACGCAGTATTTT; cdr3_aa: CASSPGYTDTQYF
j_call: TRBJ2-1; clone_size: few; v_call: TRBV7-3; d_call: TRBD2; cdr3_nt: TGTGCCAGCAGCATAACTAGCGGCCCTTACAATGAGCAGTTCTTC; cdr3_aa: CASSITSGPYNEQFF
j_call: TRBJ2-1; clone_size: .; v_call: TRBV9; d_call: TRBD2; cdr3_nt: TGTGCCAGCAGCTCCTTTAGTAGCGGGAGGTCCAATGAGCAGTTCTTC; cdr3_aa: CASSSFSSGRSNEQFF
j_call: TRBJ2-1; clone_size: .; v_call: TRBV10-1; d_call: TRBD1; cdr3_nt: TGCGCCAGCAGTGTCGGGACAGGGCCATACAATGAGCAGTTCTTC; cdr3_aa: CASSVGTGPYNEQFF
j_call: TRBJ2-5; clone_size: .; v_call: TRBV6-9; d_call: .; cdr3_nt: TGTGCCAGCAGCCATCTAGGGGACCCTCAAGAGACCCAGTACTTC; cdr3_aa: CASSHLGDPQETQYF
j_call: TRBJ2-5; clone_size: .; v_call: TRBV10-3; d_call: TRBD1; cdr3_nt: TGTGCCATCAGTGAGACCGGACAGGGGGCCGAGACCCAGTACTTC; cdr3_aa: CAISETGQGAETQYF
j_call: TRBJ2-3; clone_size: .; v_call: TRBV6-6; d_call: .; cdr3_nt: TGTGCCAGCAGCCCTACAGATACGCAGTATTTT; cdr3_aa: CASSPTDTQYF
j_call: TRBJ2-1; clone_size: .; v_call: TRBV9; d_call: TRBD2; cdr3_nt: TGTGCCAGCAGCGTAGAGGGACTAAAAAACAATGAGCAGTTCTTC; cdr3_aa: CASSVEGLKNNEQFF
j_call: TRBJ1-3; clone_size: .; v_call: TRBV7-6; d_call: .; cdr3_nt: TGTGCCAGCAGCCTAACCCAAACCTCTGGAAACACCATATATTTT; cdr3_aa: CASSLTQTSGNTIYF
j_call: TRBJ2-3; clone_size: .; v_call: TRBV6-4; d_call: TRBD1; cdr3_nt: TGTGCCAGCAGTGACTCGCAGGGGGCAGATACGCAGTATTTT; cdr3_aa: CASSDSQGADTQYF
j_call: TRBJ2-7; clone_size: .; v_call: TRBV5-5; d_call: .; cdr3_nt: TGTGCCAGCAGCTTGGACGGGTACGAGCAGTACTTC; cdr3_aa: CASSLDGYEQYF
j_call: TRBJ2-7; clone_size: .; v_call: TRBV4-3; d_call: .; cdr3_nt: TGCGCCAGCAGCCAAGATGCAGGGATCTACGAGCAGTACTTC; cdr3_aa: CASSQDAGIYEQYF
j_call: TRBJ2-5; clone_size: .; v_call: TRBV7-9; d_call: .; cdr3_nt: TGTGCCAGCAGCTTAGTTGTCAGTCGAGAGACCCAGTACTTC; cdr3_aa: CASSLVVSRETQYF
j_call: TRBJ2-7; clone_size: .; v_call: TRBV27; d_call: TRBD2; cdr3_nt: TGTGCCAGCAAATCTCGAGCGGGGAGCGACGAGCAGTACTTC; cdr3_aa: CASKSRAGSDEQYF
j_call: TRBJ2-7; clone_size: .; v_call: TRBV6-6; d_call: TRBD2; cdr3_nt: TGTGCCAGCAGTTACACTAGCGGGAGTTACGAGCAGTACTTC; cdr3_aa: CASSYTSGSYEQYF
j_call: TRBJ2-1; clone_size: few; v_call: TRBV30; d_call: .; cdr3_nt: TGTGCCTGGAGTGTGGTCGATGAGCAGTTCTTC; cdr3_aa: CAWSVVDEQFF
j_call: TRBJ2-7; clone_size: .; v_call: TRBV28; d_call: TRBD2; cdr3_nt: TGTGCCAGCAGTTTACCCGCCCGGGGAGGGTCCTACGAGCAGTACTTC; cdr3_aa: CASSLPARGGSYEQYF